This TCR beta chain was observed in a study of T-cell reconstitution after alpha-beta-depleted transplantation in children. Whole-study findings and limits: Hyperexpanded clones declined; after one year, newly produced T cells mostly supplied diversity. Surviving thymic progenitors and recipient T cells were the source of high TCRbeta diversity at day 60 in some patients. The study reportedly traced alpha-beta T cells about two months after transplant to several hundred expanded graft clones.

Many counts were recorded for this clonotype. Its specificity is not known. Preparation of the TCRbeta library was carried out with unique molecular identifiers. MiXCR, applied by TCRdb to the PCR reads, yields one record per CDR3 protein. Of around 210,000 distinct CDR3 sequences listed, about 7% are singletons. CDR3 length: 13 residues. V dropped 6 bases and J dropped 5; count of bases not matched to a gene: 4. From germline, CDR1 is DFQATT and CDR2 SNEGSKA (reference sequence). This rearrangement joins TRBV20-1 to TRBJ2-1; 10 bases map to TRBD1. The TCR was taken from a boy aged 2 to 10 with acute lymphoblastic leukemia, due to receive a stem cell transplant. This specimen consisted of PBMCs, obtained before TCRalphabeta/CD19-depleted stem cell transplant. The CDR3, as DNA: TGCAGTGCAACCGGGACAGGGGACAATGAGCAGTTCTTC. This codes for CSATGTGDNEQFF.